This T cell receptor (beta chain) was sequenced for a study of blood T cell repertoires in COVID-19. Produced via immunoSEQ multiplex PCR; TCRdb's table is partial and in-frame only. The sample yields a few hundred thousand clones, approximately 86% seen once. Germline V CDR1 and CDR2: SNHLY, FYNNEI. Unmatched junction bases numbered 3, after V lost 6 bases and J lost 0 bases. This CDR3 spans 14 amino acids. The sequenced sample consisted of PBMCs or T cells enriched from blood (not recorded which). The source of this sequence is a woman aged 40 to 50 with acute COVID-19. The chain links TRBV2 to TRBJ2-3; 7 nucleotides align to TRBD1. CDR3 residues: CASSRDSSTDTQYF. The CDR3 coding sequence is TGTGCCAGCAGCAGGGACAGTAGCACAGATACGCAGTATTTT.